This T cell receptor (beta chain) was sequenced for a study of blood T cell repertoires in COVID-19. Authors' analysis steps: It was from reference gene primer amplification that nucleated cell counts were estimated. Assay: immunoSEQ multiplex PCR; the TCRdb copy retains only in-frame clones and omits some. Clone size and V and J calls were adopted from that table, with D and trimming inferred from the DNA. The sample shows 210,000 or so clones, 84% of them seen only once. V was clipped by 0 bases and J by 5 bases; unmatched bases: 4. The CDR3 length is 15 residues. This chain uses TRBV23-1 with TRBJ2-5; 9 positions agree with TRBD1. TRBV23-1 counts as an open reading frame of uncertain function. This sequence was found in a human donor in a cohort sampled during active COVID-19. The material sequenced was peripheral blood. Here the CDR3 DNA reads TGCGCCAGCAGTCAATCCCGGGACAGGGACGAGACCCAGTACTTC. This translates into CASSQSRDRDETQYF.